The 14 T cell receptor beta chains in this list originate from one sample, sequenced in a study of vaccination and CD4 T cells after COVID-19. Sequencing of cultured CD4+ T cell DNA used the Oncomine TCR Beta short-read assay. Each CDR3 protein is one row after TCRdb ran MiXCR on the PCR reads. The top ten hold approximately 15% of the sample, which has roughly 15,000 distinct CDR3 sequences, roughly 31% seen once. The antigens these receptors bind are not known. The treatment here: roughly 10-day PBMC culture with coronavirus spike peptide pools or control peptides (ViraFEST assay). The source material was cultured CD4+ T cells from blood. These receptors were taken from a human donor with COVID-19.

The chain employs TRBV7-3 and TRBJ1-2, with 8 bases matching TRBD1. Germline loops: CDR1 SGHTA, CDR2 FQGTGA. CDR3 length equals 15 residues. V trimming: 5 bases; J trimming: 4 bases; junction bases outside the gene matches: 9. The CDR3 bases are TGTGCCAGCAGCGTTTCAGGGGGCGTGGGCTATGGCTACACCTTC. It is translated as CASSVSGGVGYGYTF.

The chain employs TRBV19 and TRBJ2-3; D is possibly TRBD1 (6 bases). V dropped 6 bases and J dropped 5 bases, with 15 bases sitting between them. Germline assignment: CDR1 LNHDA and CDR2 SQIVND (reference sequence). This CDR3 comprises 14 residues. The DNA of the CDR3 is TGTGCCAGTAGCTTACAGGGACCCGGAGATACGCAGTATTTT. Its translation is CASSLQGPGDTQYF. The complete variable domain, with remaining parts taken from reference TRBV19 and TRBJ2-3, reads DGGITQSPKYLFRKEGQNVTLSCEQNLNHDAMYWYRQDPGQGLRLIYYSQIVNDFQKGDIAEGYSVSREKKESFPLTVTSAQKNPTAFYLCASSLQGPGDTQYFGPGTRLTVL.

This rearrangement joins TRBV6-4 to TRBJ1-6; D uncertain. The germline V and J ends were trimmed by 6 bases and 7 bases, with 10 bases remaining between them. In germline, CDR1 is MRHNA, CDR2 SNTAGT. The CDR3 is 13 residues long. This CDR3 reads CASRQTLNSPLHF. The CDR3 DNA reads as TGTGCCAGCAGGCAGACACTGAATTCACCCCTCCACTTT.

V usage is TRBV28 and J usage is TRBJ1-6, with TRBD1 as a possible D gene (6 bases). V was shortened by 4 bases and J by 6 bases, with 22 bases between the two germline ends. The CDR3 loop spans 18 amino acids. From germline, CDR1 is MDHEN and CDR2 SYDVKM. The CDR3 bases are TGTGCCAGCAGTTCGGTAGTTATTCGGGGGGGCAGTAATTCACCCCTCCACTTT. As protein: CASSSVVIRGGSNSPLHF. Supplemented by reference TRBV28 and TRBJ1-6, the full variable domain reads DVKVTQSSRYLVKRTGEKVFLECVQDMDHENMFWYRQDPGLGLRLIYFSYDVKMKEKGDIPEGYSVSREKKERFSLILESASTNQTSMYLCASSSVVIRGGSNSPLHFGNGTRLTVT.

The chain joins TRBV5-4 to TRBJ1-1, with 7 bases matching TRBD1. Germline CDR1 reads SGHNT; CDR2 reads YYREEE (reference sequence). The CDR3 contains 13 residues. V shed 6 bases and J 6 bases; nucleotides not matched to a gene: 8. This CDR3 reads CASNRQGMAEAFF. In nucleotides, the CDR3 is TGTGCCAGCAACAGACAGGGAATGGCTGAAGCTTTCTTT.

This rearrangement joins TRBV7-8 to TRBJ2-3, with a possible D match to TRBD1 (5 bases). V was clipped by 2 bases and J by 3 bases, with 15 bases between them. The germline gives CDR1 SGHVS, CDR2 FQNEAQ. This CDR3 is 16 amino acids long. CDR3 residues: CASSLTGTPGTDTQYF. CDR3 nucleotides: TGTGCCAGCAGCTTAACCGGCACCCCAGGGACAGATACGCAGTATTTT.

The rearrangement uses TRBV9 and TRBJ1-2, with 7 positions matching TRBD1. This CDR3 is built from 12 residues. V shed 3 bases and J 4 bases; nucleotides not matched to a gene: 0. Per germline, CDR1 SGDLS and CDR2 YYNGEE. CDR3 nucleotides: TGTGCCAGCAGCGCAGGGGGCTATGGCTACACCTTC. This encodes CASSAGGYGYTF.

This clonotype was counted between two and nine times. The chain carries TRBV19 and TRBJ2-7; 10 bases map to TRBD1. Germline CDR1 and CDR2: LNHDA and SQIVND (reference sequence). V was clipped by 5 bases and J by 2 bases; unmatched bases: 6. The CDR3 extends over 15 amino acids. CDR3 in DNA: TGTGCCAGTAGTTCGTGGACAGGGGGGACCTACGAGCAGTACTTC. Translation gives CASSSWTGGTYEQYF. The full variable domain, its missing parts supplied by reference TRBV19 and TRBJ2-7, is DGGITQSPKYLFRKEGQNVTLSCEQNLNHDAMYWYRQDPGQGLRLIYYSQIVNDFQKGDIAEGYSVSREKKESFPLTVTSAQKNPTAFYLCASSSWTGGTYEQYFGPGTRLTVT.

The chain joins TRBV9 to TRBJ1-1; D is unresolved. Trimming pared 0 bases from V and 1 base from J, leaving 7 bases between. This CDR3 is built from 14 residues. CDR1 is SGDLS, CDR2 YYNGEE, per germline. The CDR3 bases are TGTGCCAGCAGCGTAGATCTGGCGAACACTGAAGCTTTCTTT. As protein: CASSVDLANTEAFF.

Turning to this clonotype: At one end the junction does not follow the germline gene, possibly because of a read error. This chain joins TRBV20-1 and TRBJ1-4, with 7 bases that match TRBD1. The CDR3 is made up of 11 amino acids. The germline V gene has CDR1 DFQATT and CDR2 SNEGSKA (reference sequence). This chain's CDR3 is CGARSGGKLFF. The CDR3 region has the DNA TGCGGTGCTAGGTCAGGGGGAAAACTGTTTTTT.

J is TRBJ1-2 and V is TRBV7-2; D perhaps matches TRBD1 (6 bases). CDR1 and CDR2 from the germline V gene are SGHTA and FQGNSA. The CDR3 is made up of 14 amino acids. V gave up 4 bases and J gave up 3 bases, with 12 bases separating them. The chain's CDR3 is CASSSLGGYYGYTF. For the CDR3, the DNA is TGTGCCAGCAGCTCGCTAGGGGGATACTATGGCTACACCTTC. Looking up the rest from reference TRBV7-2 and TRBJ1-2 gives the full variable domain: GAGVSQSPSNKVTEKGKDVELRCDPISGHTALYWYRQSLGQGLEFLIYFQGNSAPDKSGLPSDRFSAERTGGSVSTLTIQRTQQEDSAVYLCASSSLGGYYGYTFGSGTRLTVV.

The rearrangement joins TRBV2 to TRBJ2-5; weak D call: TRBD1 (5 bases). The germline V and J ends were trimmed by 5 bases and 4 bases, with 14 bases remaining between them. Looked up from germline, CDR1 is SNHLY and CDR2 is FYNNEI. The CDR3 consists of 14 residues. The DNA for the CDR3 is TGTGCCAGCAGTCCACAAGGGGTGTCAGAGACCCAGTACTTC. It translates to CASSPQGVSETQYF.

This clonotype was detected a few times. This sequence joins TRBV11-3 and TRBJ1-1, with D hard to call. CDR3 length: 12 residues. CDR1 SGHNT and CDR2 YENEEA come from the germline V gene. Trimming cost V 2 bases and J 4 bases, with 5 bases left between them. DNA for the CDR3: TGTGCCAGCAGCTTAAACCCCACTGAAGCTTTCTTT. Its translation: CASSLNPTEAFF. The whole variable domain, remainder taken from reference TRBV11-3 and TRBJ1-1, is EAGVVQSPRYKIIEKKQPVAFWCNPISGHNTLYWYLQNLGQGPELLIRYENEEAVDDSQLPKDRFSAERLKGVDSTLKIQPAELGDSAVYLCASSLNPTEAFFGQGTRLTVV.

This clonotype is termed large (0.1 to 1%). The gene calls are TRBV19 and TRBJ1-5; the match to TRBD1 covers 7 bases. The trim removed 4 bases at V and 7 bases at J, leaving 10 bases unmatched. The germline V gene encodes CDR1 LNHDA and CDR2 SQIVND (reference sequence). CDR3 size: 15 residues. The CDR3 sequence: CASSRNRGGEQPQHF. CDR3 bases: TGTGCCAGTAGTAGGAACAGGGGTGGTGAACAGCCCCAGCATTTT.